These 20 T cell receptor beta chains were sequenced from one sample in a study of blood T cell repertoires in COVID-19. Only in-frame clones appear in the TCRdb table, and some are missing; sequencing was by immunoSEQ multiplex PCR. Of about 41,000 clones listed, more than 75% are singletons. The sequencing sample was made of peripheral blood. These receptors originate from a man older than 75 with acute or convalescent COVID-19.

The chain is built from TRBV4-1 and TRBJ1-4, with 11 bases matching TRBD1. There are 18 residues in the CDR3. Losses at the gene ends were 4 bases for V and 1 base for J; bases not matched to a gene: 8. Per germline, CDR1 MGHRA and CDR2 YSYEKL. CDR3 amino acids: CASSLGQGARGTNEKLFF. For the CDR3, the DNA is TGCGCCAGCAGCCTCGGACAGGGGGCTAGAGGAACTAATGAAAAACTGTTTTTT.

The chain employs TRBV5-1 and TRBJ1-1; 7 bases fit TRBD1. V shed 6 bases, J shed 7 bases, and the junction held 15 bases outside the gene matches. The germline V gene has CDR1 SGHRS and CDR2 YFSETQ. This CDR3 has 15 amino acids. Written as DNA, the CDR3 is TGCGCCAGCACCGCTTCATTCAGGGGGGTCAGTGAAGCTTTCTTT. Protein sequence: CASTASFRGVSEAFF.

This chain connects TRBV27 to TRBJ1-1; no clear D. With 2 bases removed from V and 6 bases from J, the gap between germline ends came to 13 bases. The germline gives CDR1 MNHEY, CDR2 SMNVEV (reference sequence). The CDR3 totals 14 residues. CDR3 in DNA: TGTGCCAGCAGTTTAAGTCGGAGGAGCGCTGAAGCTTTCTTT. Amino acid sequence: CASSLSRRSAEAFF.

This clone came up a few times. This rearrangement joins TRBV5-1 to TRBJ2-1; 8 bases fit TRBD1. The CDR3 covers 15 residues. In germline, CDR1 is SGHRS, CDR2 YFSETQ. Trimming took 0 bases from V and 4 from J; bases not matched to a gene: 3. CDR3 region: CASSLGQGAYNEQFF. CDR3 bases: TGCGCCAGCAGCTTGGGGCAGGGGGCTTACAATGAGCAGTTCTTC.

The V call is TRBV19, the J call TRBJ1-1, with D uncertain. With 7 bases removed from V and 0 bases from J, the gap between germline ends came to 12 bases. The CDR3 spans 14 residues. Germline V gene lookup returns CDR1 LNHDA and CDR2 SQIVND (reference sequence). As DNA, the CDR3 is TGTGCCAGTAAAGGGTCGACTATGAACACTGAAGCTTTCTTT. This translates into CASKGSTMNTEAFF.

This rearrangement joins TRBV7-8 to TRBJ2-3, with a tentative D call TRBD2 (5 bases). Between the trimmed V and J ends, which lost 5 bases and 0 bases, there was a span of 15 bases. CDR3 size: 16 residues. Germline loops: CDR1 SGHVS, CDR2 FQNEAQ. This CDR3 is CASSLWTGKSTDTQYF. In nucleotides, the CDR3 is TGTGCCAGCAGCCTTTGGACTGGTAAAAGCACAGATACGCAGTATTTT. The full variable domain, in which reference TRBV7-8 and TRBJ2-3 provide the parts outside the CDR3, is GAGVSQSPRYKVAKRGQDVALRCDPISGHVSLFWYQQALGQGPEFLTYFQNEAQLDKSGLPSDRFFAERPEGSVSTLKIQRTQQEDSAVYLCASSLWTGKSTDTQYFGPGTRLTVL.

This clone is termed medium-sized. The gene calls are TRBV19 and TRBJ1-6; the D gene is possibly TRBD1 (5 bases). CDR1 is LNHDA and CDR2 is SQIVND in the germline V gene (reference sequence). CDR3 length equals 13 residues. The V gene lost 9 bases and the J gene lost 4 bases, with 10 bases spanning the gap. CDR3 amino acids: CASGGPYNSPLHF. CDR3 nucleotides: TGTGCCAGCGGGGGTCCTTATAATTCACCCCTCCACTTT.

This chain connects TRBV11-2 to TRBJ2-2, with 7 bases fitting TRBD1. CDR1 is SGHAT and CDR2 is FQNNGV in the germline V gene. CDR3 length: 16 amino acids. V lost 3 bases to trimming and J lost 7 bases; unmatched junction nucleotides: 11. CDR3 amino acids: CASSFSRQGRSGELFF. The DNA for the CDR3 is TGTGCCAGCAGCTTTTCCAGACAGGGTAGAAGCGGGGAGCTGTTTTTT.

This clone was seen more than once but under ten times. The gene calls are TRBV28 and TRBJ1-5; 8 bases map to TRBD1. CDR1 MDHEN and CDR2 SYDVKM come from the germline V gene. Trimming removed 5 bases from V and 3 bases from J; junction bases left unmatched: 9. The CDR3 loop spans 16 amino acids. CDR3 protein: CASSRNGQGNNQPQHF. DNA for the CDR3: TGTGCCAGCAGTCGAAACGGACAGGGCAACAATCAGCCCCAGCATTTT. Looking up the rest from reference TRBV28 and TRBJ1-5 gives the full variable domain: DVKVTQSSRYLVKRTGEKVFLECVQDMDHENMFWYRQDPGLGLRLIYFSYDVKMKEKGDIPEGYSVSREKKERFSLILESASTNQTSMYLCASSRNGQGNNQPQHFGDGTRLSIL.

The V and J genes are TRBV5-1 and TRBJ1-1, with 8 bases aligning to TRBD1. After removal of 8 bases from V and 3 bases from J, the junction contained 6 bases not matched to a gene. The germline CDR1 and CDR2 sequences are SGHRS and YFSETQ. This CDR3 spans 13 amino acids. The CDR3 loop is CASRTGSHTEAFF. The CDR3 region has the DNA TGCGCCAGTCGGACAGGGAGTCACACTGAAGCTTTCTTT.

The rearrangement links TRBV20-1 to TRBJ1-1, with 7 bases that match TRBD1. V was pared by 3 bases and J by 3 bases, with 4 bases of the junction left unmatched. Germline V gene lookup returns CDR1 DFQATT and CDR2 SNEGSKA (reference sequence). The CDR3 consists of 13 residues. The CDR3, as DNA: TGCAGTGCTAGTTCGCAGGGGGACACTGAAGCTTTCTTT. Translation gives CSASSQGDTEAFF.

The chain couples TRBV6-5 to TRBJ1-2; D is possibly TRBD1 (6 bases). The CDR3 sequence is 13 residues long. V lost 4 bases to trimming and J lost 7 bases, with 13 bases between them. Germline V CDR1 and CDR2: MNHEY, SVGAGI. The CDR3 DNA reads as TGTGCCAGCAGTTTTGGGGGGGCCGGTGGCTACACCTTC. As protein: CASSFGGAGGYTF.

V is TRBV2 and J is TRBJ1-6; D not resolved. Germline lookup yields CDR1 SNHLY and CDR2 FYNNEI. Trimming took off 3 bases at V and 0 bases at J, with 6 bases between the two ends. The CDR3 runs to 15 residues. CDR3 sequence (DNA): TGTGCCAGCAGTGAGTTGAGCTCCTATAATTCACCCCTCCACTTT. As protein: CASSELSSYNSPLHF.

CDR3 residues: CASSLGRGRNQETQYF. Written as DNA, the CDR3 is TGCGCCAGCAGCTTGGGGCGGGGGAGAAACCAAGAGACCCAGTACTTC. V and J are TRBV5-1 and TRBJ2-5, with TRBD2 matching 7 bases. The germline CDR1 and CDR2 sequences are SGHRS and YFSETQ. The CDR3 totals 16 residues. The junction had 5 bases not matched to a gene; V was cut back by 0 bases and J by 0 bases. Variable domain in full (rest from reference TRBV5-1 and TRBJ2-5): KAGVTQTPRYLIKTRGQQVTLSCSPISGHRSVSWYQQTPGQGLQFLFEYFSETQRNKGNFPGRFSGRQFSNSRSEMNVSTLELGDSALYLCASSLGRGRNQETQYFGPGTRLLVL.

The gene calls are TRBV6-5 and TRBJ2-7; TRBD2 agrees at 8 bases. CDR1 is MNHEY and CDR2 is SVGAGI in the germline V gene. Trimming removed 5 bases from V and 3 bases from J; junction bases left unmatched: 9. The CDR3 has 15 residues. CDR3 coding DNA: TGTGCCAGCAGTCCGTGGACTAGCCGACTCTACGAGCAGTACTTC. Encoded protein: CASSPWTSRLYEQYF.

The V call is TRBV9, the J call TRBJ2-7, with D perhaps matching TRBD2 (6 bases). The CDR3 sequence is 15 residues long. The germline V gene has CDR1 SGDLS and CDR2 YYNGEE. Trimming removed 0 bases from V and 0 bases from J, with 10 bases in between. The CDR3 loop is CASSVEAGSSYEQYF. DNA of the CDR3: TGTGCCAGCAGCGTAGAGGCGGGGAGCTCCTACGAGCAGTACTTC.

The chain carries TRBV19 and TRBJ2-7; 11 bases fit TRBD1. V lost 5 bases and J lost 5; bases outside the gene matches: 5. The CDR3 covers 14 residues. In germline, CDR1 is LNHDA, CDR2 SQIVND (reference sequence). DNA for the CDR3: TGTGCCAGTAGTGCGGACAGGGGGCGCCACGAGCAGTACTTC. It translates to CASSADRGRHEQYF.

A single count supports this clone. The CDR3: CASSVGLAGGQSSKIGQFF. The DNA for the CDR3 is TGTGCCAGCAGCGTAGGACTAGCGGGGGGCCAATCCTCCAAGATAGGGCAGTTCTTC. V gene TRBV5-6 combines with J gene TRBJ2-1, with TRBD2 matching over 14 bases. CDR3 length: 19 residues. Germline CDR1 and CDR2: SGHDT and YYEEEE. The trim removed 4 bases at V and 12 bases at J, leaving 21 bases unmatched.

V gene TRBV2 combines with J gene TRBJ1-3; 9 nucleotides align to TRBD1. The CDR3 sequence is 16 residues long. V lost 4 bases, J lost 0 bases, and 4 bases stayed unmatched. Germline CDR1 reads SNHLY; CDR2 reads FYNNEI. CDR3 DNA: TGTGCCAGCAGTGGGGGACAGGGCTACTCTGGAAACACCATATATTTT. Translating gives CASSGGQGYSGNTIYF.

The chain has TRBV18 and TRBJ1-5, with D uncertain. V lost 4 bases and J lost 2, with 15 bases in between. The CDR3 consists of 16 residues. Germline CDR1 KGHSH, CDR2 LQKENI. Here the CDR3 reads CASSLLHPERNQPQHF. As DNA, the CDR3 is TGTGCCAGCTCACTTCTTCATCCTGAGCGCAATCAGCCCCAGCATTTT.